The 9 T cell receptor beta chains below were found in one sample sequenced in a study of shared clonotypes between healthy human individuals. The assay was immunoSEQ multiplex PCR, and TCRdb's table has in-frame clones only and misses some. This sample has roughly 760,000 clones, with around 67% found just once. The sequenced sample consisted of memory CD4+ T cells sorted from blood. The sample's subset: CD45RA-negative fraction. The source is a woman aged 25 to 39 in good health.

The rearrangement joins TRBV7-2 to TRBJ2-5; TRBD2 agrees at 10 bases. Germline CDR1 and CDR2: SGHTA and FQGNSA. The CDR3 runs 14 residues. The V segment lost 6 bases and the J segment 4 bases; nucleotides outside the gene matches: 5. The CDR3 nucleotides read TGTGCCAGCAGGTCTAGCGGGAGTGCAGAGACCCAGTACTTC. Translating it yields CASRSSGSAETQYF. The whole variable domain, remainder taken from reference TRBV7-2 and TRBJ2-5, is GAGVSQSPSNKVTEKGKDVELRCDPISGHTALYWYRQSLGQGLEFLIYFQGNSAPDKSGLPSDRFSAERTGGSVSTLTIQRTQQEDSAVYLCASRSSGSAETQYFGPGTRLLVL.

The V and J genes are TRBV19 and TRBJ2-7; 9 bases match TRBD2. The J segment lost 6 bases and the V segment lost 5 bases, leaving 11 bases of the junction unmatched. Germline CDR1 is LNHDA and CDR2 is SQIVND (reference sequence). The CDR3 is made up of 15 amino acids. The CDR3 here is CASSVTERGGGEQYF. The CDR3, as DNA: TGTGCCAGTAGTGTAACTGAGCGCGGGGGGGGCGAGCAGTACTTC. Full variable domain (missing parts from reference TRBV19 and TRBJ2-7): DGGITQSPKYLFRKEGQNVTLSCEQNLNHDAMYWYRQDPGQGLRLIYYSQIVNDFQKGDIAEGYSVSREKKESFPLTVTSAQKNPTAFYLCASSVTERGGGEQYFGPGTRLTVT.

The chain has TRBV10-3 and TRBJ2-1; D may correspond to TRBD1 or TRBD2 (6 bases each). The CDR3 is 13 residues long. V gave up 6 bases and J gave up 4 bases, with 10 bases separating them. Germline V gene lookup returns CDR1 ENHRY and CDR2 SYGVKD. The CDR3 region has the DNA TGTGCCATCAGCGGGGGCTCTTACAATGAGCAGTTCTTC. Translating gives CAISGGSYNEQFF.

The chain carries TRBV2 and TRBJ2-1; unclear D gene. V was pared by 7 bases and J by 3 bases, with 10 bases between. The length of the CDR3 is 13 residues. From germline, CDR1 is SNHLY and CDR2 FYNNEI. The CDR3 is CASIKGLYNEQFF. DNA for the CDR3: TGTGCCAGCATTAAAGGGCTCTACAATGAGCAGTTCTTC.

CDR3 sequence (DNA): TGCGCCAGCAGCCAAGATACTGGGACTAGGCGAGGGCAGTTCTTC. This gives the protein CASSQDTGTRRGQFF. The chain combines TRBV4-1 with TRBJ2-1, with TRBD2 matching over 8 bases. CDR3 size: 15 residues. V lost 0 bases and J lost 12; bases outside the gene matches: 10. In germline, CDR1 is MGHRA, CDR2 YSYEKL.

The chain joins TRBV5-1 to TRBJ1-3; D not certain. The CDR3 totals 14 residues. Germline values: CDR1 SGHRS, CDR2 YFSETQ. V lost 4 bases to trimming and J lost 0 bases, with 8 bases between them. In nucleotides, the CDR3 is TGCGCCAGCAGCGCCGGGCACTCTGGAAACACCATATATTTT. Translating gives CASSAGHSGNTIYF.

The chain links TRBV28 to TRBJ2-5; D tentatively reads TRBD1 or TRBD2 (5 bases each). V shed 5 bases and J shed 7 bases, with 14 bases lying between them. CDR3 length: 13 residues. CDR1 MDHEN and CDR2 SYDVKM come from the germline V gene. CDR3 sequence reads: CASSRGDQGTQYF. The CDR3 nucleotides are TGTGCCAGCAGTCGAGGGGACCAGGGGACCCAGTACTTC.

Comment on this clone: This specimen includes other DNA sequences encoding the same CDR3. This chain connects TRBV4-1 to TRBJ2-7, with D perhaps TRBD1 or TRBD2 (5 bases each). Per the germline V gene, CDR1 is MGHRA and CDR2 is YSYEKL. This CDR3 is 15 amino acids long. Deletions cut 0 bases from V and 2 bases from J, with 11 bases between. For the CDR3, the DNA is TGCGCCAGCAGCCAAGAGGGGGACGGCCCCTACGAGCAGTACTTC. This sequence encodes CASSQEGDGPYEQYF.

The chain is built from TRBV10-1 and TRBJ2-7; D is unclear. Germline lookup yields CDR1 WNHNN and CDR2 SYGVQD (reference sequence). V lost 2 bases and J 3 bases, leaving 8 bases between the germline ends. The CDR3 loop spans 13 amino acids. The CDR3 DNA sequence: TGCGCCAGCAGTGAGCATGGGAACTACGAGCAGTACTTC. This gives the protein CASSEHGNYEQYF.